The rows below give T cell receptor beta chains drawn from one sample of a study of blood T cells in healthy people across ages. TCRdb passed the 5' RACE reads through MiXCR, listing each CDR3 protein once. The repertoire holds about 1,500,000 distinct CDR3 sequences, with about 30% as singletons. The sample taken for sequencing was blood. The receptors shown here come from a woman aged 25 to 39 in good health. Each CDR3 is given with its conserved first and last residue. A D gene is named only where the DNA matches it firmly. Size is omitted from some rows. Given values are once, few, many or a class for expanded clones.

d_gene,abundance,v_gene,j_gene,CDR3nt,CDR3aa
NA,few,TRBV20-1,TRBJ1-1,TGCAGTGCTGGACGACAGAGGACTGAAGCTTTCTTT,CSAGRQRTEAFF
NA,few,TRBV6-5,TRBJ2-7,TGTGCCAGCAGTTACGAGGCGGGAAGGTCCTACGAGCAGTACTTC,CASSYEAGRSYEQYF
TRBD2,few,TRBV29-1,TRBJ2-1,TGCAGCGTGCCTGGGGGGAGCGGGAGTCGGAATGGGCAGTTCTTC,CSVPGGSGSRNGQFF
TRBD1,NA,TRBV10-2,TRBJ2-7,TGCGCCAGCGGTGAAACGTCAGGGGGCTTCTACGAGCAGTACTTC,CASGETSGGFYEQYF
NA,NA,TRBV3-1,TRBJ1-4,TGTGCCAGCAGCCCTCGACCGGATATCACACGAATGAGGGCTGAAAAACTGTTTTTT,CASSPRPDITRMRAEKLFF
NA,NA,TRBV11-2,TRBJ2-3,TGTGCCAGCACGAAAAATCCACACTCTAGCACAGATACGCAGTATTTT,CASTKNPHSSTDTQYF
TRBD1,NA,TRBV30,TRBJ2-7,TGTGCCTGGAGTACCGGGACAGGGGACCACGAGCACTACTTC,CAWSTGTGDHEHYF
TRBD1,NA,TRBV7-2,TRBJ2-4,TGTGCCAGCAGCTTAACGCTTTTGCCCCGGGACAGCCAAGACACCCAGTACTTC,CASSLTLLPRDSQDTQYF
TRBD1,NA,TRBV5-1,TRBJ2-5,TGCGCCAGCAGCTACCCGCCGGGACAGGAGTCAGGTCAAGAGACCCAGTACTTC,CASSYPPGQESGQETQYF
NA,few,TRBV9,TRBJ2-1,TGTGCCAGCAGCGTAGAAGATTCTTCTACCTACAATGAGCAGTTCTTC,CASSVEDSSTYNEQFF
NA,NA,TRBV20-1,TRBJ2-5,TGCAGTGCTCAAACCCGGGCCCCTTTACGGGAGACCCAGTACTTC,CSAQTRAPLRETQYF
NA,NA,TRBV7-2,TRBJ2-3,TGTGCCAGCAGCTCAGACAGGTGGGCAGATACGCAGTATTTT,CASSSDRWADTQYF
NA,few,TRBV15,TRBJ1-5,TGTGCCACCAGCAGAGATTTGGGCTATCAGCCCCAGCATTTT,CATSRDLGYQPQHF
NA,NA,TRBV20-1,TRBJ1-1,TGCAGTGCTAGGGGTAGGAACACTAAAGCTTTCTTT,CSARGRNTKAFF
TRBD1,few,TRBV29-1,TRBJ2-3,TGCAGCGCCGATGGACAGGCCACAGATACGCAGTATTTT,CSADGQATDTQYF
NA,few,TRBV7-8,TRBJ1-1,TGTGCCAGCAGCTTCCTATCCAATTGGGCGGGCACTGAAGCTTTCTTT,CASSFLSNWAGTEAFF
NA,NA,TRBV28,TRBJ1-6,TGTGCCAGCCGGAAGGGAGGTCGCTCCTATAATTCACCCCTCCACTTT,CASRKGGRSYNSPLHF